The 18 T cell receptor beta chains reported below all come from one sample, sequenced in a study of cytomegalovirus exposure and HLA in healthy donors. Both 60 Vbeta primers and 13 Jbeta primers went into the PCR. Assay: immunoSEQ multiplex PCR; the TCRdb copy retains only in-frame clones and omits some. The data hold over 150,000 clones, with approximately 79% observed a single time. Input material: PBMCs. Receptor source: a human donor in good health.

This rearrangement joins TRBV28 to TRBJ2-7; possible D gene TRBD1, 5 bases. The CDR3 spans 13 residues. V shed 3 bases and J shed 2 bases, with 8 bases lying between them. From germline, CDR1 is MDHEN and CDR2 SYDVKM. The CDR3 sequence: CASSLGQPYEQYF. The CDR3, as DNA: TGTGCCAGCAGTTTGGGGCAGCCCTACGAGCAGTACTTC.

The J gene is TRBJ2-3, the V gene TRBV7-6; D gene ambiguous. The V end lost 3 bases, the J end lost 4 bases, and 8 bases lay between the germline ends. Germline V lookup: CDR1 SGHVS, CDR2 FNYEAQ. CDR3 size: 13 residues. DNA for the CDR3: TGTGCCAGCAGCTTTCAAGCTGCAGATACGCAGTATTTT. It yields the protein CASSFQAADTQYF. The full variable domain, its missing parts supplied by reference TRBV7-6 and TRBJ2-3, is GAGVSQSPRYKVTKRGQDVALRCDPISGHVSLYWYRQALGQGPEFLTYFNYEAQQDKSGLPNDRFSAERPEGSISTLTIQRTEQRDSAMYRCASSFQAADTQYFGPGTRLTVL.

The chain carries TRBV9 and TRBJ1-6; 8 bases fit TRBD1. The length of the CDR3 is 15 residues. Germline assignment: CDR1 SGDLS and CDR2 YYNGEE. Trimming cost V 0 bases and J 8 bases; bases outside gene matches: 4. The chain's CDR3 is CASSVEGQEYSPLHF. The CDR3 nucleotides are TGTGCCAGCAGCGTAGAGGGACAGGAGTATTCACCCCTCCACTTT.

The chain combines TRBV2 with TRBJ2-1; 9 bases are shared with TRBD1. Trimming took 4 bases from V and 4 from J; bases not matched to a gene: 5. The CDR3 has 15 residues. Germline assignment: CDR1 SNHLY and CDR2 FYNNEI. Here the CDR3 reads CASSVQGAGYNEQFF. DNA for the CDR3: TGTGCCAGCAGTGTACAGGGGGCTGGGTACAATGAGCAGTTCTTC.

This chain joins TRBV7-8 and TRBJ2-7, with D possibly being TRBD2 (7 bases). The CDR3 runs to 16 residues. In germline, CDR1 is SGHVS, CDR2 FQNEAQ. With 5 bases removed from V and 0 bases from J, the gap between germline ends came to 17 bases. CDR3 nucleotides: TGTGCCAGCAGCCCCGGCAGGGCGGGGGCCTCCTACGAGCAGTACTTC. Amino acid sequence: CASSPGRAGASYEQYF.

The V and J genes are TRBV5-6 and TRBJ1-2; 7 nucleotides line up with TRBD1. CDR3 length equals 14 residues. Trimming at V came to 4 bases and at J to 8 bases, leaving 11 bases not matched to a gene. The germline gives CDR1 SGHDT, CDR2 YYEEEE. CDR3 sequence (DNA): TGTGCCAGCAGCAGCAAAACAGGGGAAAGGGGCTACACCTTC. Protein: CASSSKTGERGYTF. The variable domain in full, with the rest retrieved from reference TRBV5-6 and TRBJ1-2, is DAGVTQSPTHLIKTRGQQVTLRCSPKSGHDTVSWYQQALGQGPQFIFQYYEEEERQRGNFPDRFSGHQFPNYSSELNVNALLLGDSALYLCASSSKTGERGYTFGSGTRLTVV.

This chain joins TRBV5-6 and TRBJ1-1, with 12 bases matching TRBD1. The CDR3 runs to 16 residues. J lost 3 bases, V lost 4 bases, and 7 bases had no gene match. Germline V gene sequence: CDR1 SGHDT, CDR2 YYEEEE. The CDR3, as DNA: TGTGCCAGCAGCGCCACCGGGACAGGGGGCTACACTGAAGCTTTCTTT. Amino acids: CASSATGTGGYTEAFF.

This chain joins TRBV5-1 and TRBJ1-2; D might be TRBD1 (6 bases). The CDR3 is 15 amino acids. V was clipped by 4 bases and J by 4 bases, with 17 bases between them. The germline CDR1 and CDR2 sequences are SGHRS and YFSETQ. The DNA of the CDR3 is TGCGCCAGCAGCGCCTCCGGACAGCCGGCCTATGGCTACACCTTC. It translates to CASSASGQPAYGYTF.

This clone appeared once. The rearrangement joins TRBV28 to TRBJ1-4; TRBD1 aligns across 7 bases. Germline CDR1 MDHEN, CDR2 SYDVKM. The CDR3 loop spans 18 amino acids. V lost 1 base and J lost 0; bases outside the gene matches: 8. CDR3 nucleotides: TGTGCCAGCAGTTTATTGGGACAGAGCGGGTCAACTAATGAAAAACTGTTTTTT. Protein product: CASSLLGQSGSTNEKLFF.

The chain uses TRBV18 and TRBJ1-1; a weak D match, TRBD1 (5 bases). Germline assignment: CDR1 KGHSH and CDR2 LQKENI. Deletions cut 2 bases from V and 4 bases from J, with 11 bases between. The CDR3 has 14 residues. The CDR3 reads CASSPTGGVTEAFF. The CDR3 DNA reads as TGTGCCAGCTCACCAACAGGCGGCGTCACTGAAGCTTTCTTT.

The CDR3 is CASSSTDTDTQYF. The CDR3 DNA follows: TGTGCCAGCAGTTCCACTGACACAGATACGCAGTATTTT. The gene calls are TRBV27 and TRBJ2-3; D remains ambiguous. Per germline, CDR1 MNHEY and CDR2 SMNVEV (reference sequence). This CDR3 is built from 13 residues. The ends were cut back, 4 bases at V and 2 bases at J, with 7 bases in the middle.

This chain joins TRBV30 and TRBJ1-4; TRBD1 matches 10 bases. CDR3 length equals 16 residues. From germline, CDR1 is GTSNPN and CDR2 SVGIG (reference sequence). V dropped 2 bases and J dropped 4; count of bases not matched to a gene: 7. This chain's CDR3 is CAWSRDRGRGNEKLFF. The CDR3 region has the DNA TGTGCCTGGAGTAGGGACAGGGGAAGGGGTAATGAAAAACTGTTTTTT.

The chain uses TRBV5-1 and TRBJ2-2; the match to TRBD2 covers 13 bases. This CDR3 is 20 amino acids long. CDR1 and CDR2 from the germline V gene are SGHRS and YFSETQ. The V and J ends lost 4 bases and 7 bases, in that order; junction bases with no gene match: 19. The DNA for the CDR3 is TGCGCCAGCAGCGCCCGATTGACTAGCGGGGGGTCCGCCGTCGGCGGGGAGCTGTTTTTT. Translated: CASSARLTSGGSAVGGELFF.

The chain recombines TRBV6-1 with TRBJ2-7; 12 bases are a match to TRBD1. Per the germline V gene, CDR1 is MNHNS and CDR2 is SASEGT. CDR3 length equals 15 residues. J gave up 5 bases and V 4 bases, and 6 bases lay outside the gene matches. CDR3 DNA sequence: TGTGCCAGCAGTGCCTCCGGGACAGGGGGCCACGAGCAGTACTTC. This sequence encodes CASSASGTGGHEQYF.

V gene TRBV4-1 combines with J gene TRBJ2-5; unclear D gene. CDR3 length: 15 amino acids. Germline CDR1 reads MGHRA; CDR2 reads YSYEKL. V shed 2 bases and J shed 0 bases, with 10 bases lying between them. The CDR3 sequence: CASSQYVLYQETQYF. CDR3 sequence (DNA): TGCGCCAGCAGCCAATATGTCCTGTACCAAGAGACCCAGTACTTC.

The chain employs TRBV4-3 and TRBJ2-1; D possibly corresponds to TRBD2 (5 bases). The CDR3 runs 14 residues. CDR1 is LGHNA, CDR2 YSLEER, per germline. The V end lost 0 bases, the J end lost 4 bases, and 7 bases lay between the germline ends. DNA of the CDR3: TGCGCCAGCAGCCAAGAAGACTATTACAATGAGCAGTTCTTC. Translation gives CASSQEDYYNEQFF.

CDR3 bases: TGTGCCAGCAGGGGTCGGGACAGCAATGAAGCTTTCTTT. This gives the protein CASRGRDSNEAFF. The rearrangement uses TRBV6-6 and TRBJ1-1, with 7 bases that match TRBD1. Trimming cost V 6 bases and J 7 bases; bases outside gene matches: 8. Germline CDR1 is MNHNY and CDR2 is SVGAGI (reference sequence). The CDR3 is 13 amino acids.

V and J are TRBV27 and TRBJ2-7; TRBD1 agrees at 8 bases. From germline, CDR1 is MNHEY and CDR2 SMNVEV (reference sequence). Unmatched junction bases numbered 6, after V lost 3 bases and J lost 2 bases. The CDR3 is 15 amino acids. CDR3 sequence (DNA): TGTGCCAGCAGTTTTTCCGGGACAGGTACCTACGAGCAGTACTTC. This gives the protein CASSFSGTGTYEQYF.